This T cell receptor (beta chain) derives from a study of shared clonotypes between healthy human individuals. Deep level was the assay's run setting. Assay used: immunoSEQ multiplex PCR; TCRdb lists only in-frame clones, some missing. The sample has around 2.1 million clones; more than 90% are singletons. The clonotype comes from a man aged 18 to 29 in good health. The sequenced material came from naive CD4+ T cells sorted from blood. The subset here: CD45RA+ positively selected.

CDR3 protein: CAVGSSDPYGYTF. The CDR3, as DNA: TGTGCCGTAGGCTCGTCTGACCCCTATGGCTACACCTTC. The chain uses TRBV6-5 and TRBJ1-2; D remains unclear. This CDR3 region has 13 residues. The germline V gene has CDR1 MNHEY and CDR2 SVGAGI. V gave up 11 bases and J gave up 4 bases, with 17 bases separating them.